The 9 T cell receptor beta chains below were found in one sample sequenced in a study of T cells after yellow fever vaccination. TCRdb ran MiXCR on the 5' RACE reads and lists one entry per CDR3 protein. The repertoire consists of roughly 310,000 distinct CDR3 sequences, with 8.7% occurring once and the leading ten covering 15% to 20%. Here the sequenced sample was PBMCs, taken on the day of the first yellow fever vaccination. The receptors stem from a man between 18 and 35 years old who received the YFV17D yellow fever vaccine.

This clonotype appeared a few times. The V and J genes are TRBV4-3 and TRBJ1-6, with a weak D call TRBD1 (6 bases). CDR3 size: 17 residues. Germline CDR1 is LGHNA and CDR2 is YSLEER. V was pared by 0 bases and J by 4 bases, with 13 bases between. In nucleotides, the CDR3 is TGCGCCAGCAGCCAAGATCGACGGGGACAATATAATTCACCCCTCCACTTT. Protein product: CASSQDRRGQYNSPLHF.

This clonotype has just a few counts. CDR3 sequence reads: CASSARDRPDEQFF. The CDR3 nucleotides read TGTGCCAGCAGCGCCCGGGACAGGCCGGATGAGCAGTTCTTC. V and J are TRBV7-9 and TRBJ2-1; 8 bases match TRBD1. CDR1 and CDR2 from the germline V gene are SEHNR and FQNEAQ (reference sequence). Losses at the gene ends were 5 bases for V and 8 bases for J; bases not matched to a gene: 8. This CDR3 contains 14 residues. Full variable domain (missing parts from reference TRBV7-9 and TRBJ2-1): DTGVSQNPRHKITKRGQNVTFRCDPISEHNRLYWYRQTLGQGPEFLTYFQNEAQLEKSRLLSDRFSAERPKGSFSTLEIQRTEQGDSAMYLCASSARDRPDEQFFGPGTRLTVL.

This clonotype was seen only a few times. The chain combines TRBV5-6 with TRBJ2-7; D remains unclear. CDR3 length equals 14 residues. Per germline, CDR1 SGHDT and CDR2 YYEEEE. The V end was cut by 0 bases, the J end by 4 bases, with 11 bases between. CDR3: CASSLGVSSYEQYV. The CDR3 DNA reads TGTGCCAGCAGCTTGGGGGTCAGCTCGTACGAGCAGTACGTC.

There are a few counts of this clonotype. A clone one base away is much larger, so this may be a read error. This chain links TRBV3-1 with TRBJ2-3, with 14 positions matching TRBD2. CDR3 length: 16 amino acids. V shed 4 bases and J 2 bases; nucleotides not matched to a gene: 2. Germline CDR1 reads LGHDT; CDR2 reads YNNKEL (reference sequence). The CDR3 sequence is CASSPGLAGVTDTQYF. Here the CDR3 DNA reads TGTGCCAGCAGCCCGGGACTAGCGGGGGTCACAGATACGCAGTATTTT.

The V gene is TRBV7-9, the J gene TRBJ1-2; D is ambiguous. The CDR3 has 14 residues. V lost 2 bases and J 8 bases, leaving 15 bases between the germline ends. CDR1 and CDR2 (germline): SEHNR, FQNEAQ (reference sequence). CDR3 protein: CASSLSTGIEGYTF. DNA for the CDR3: TGTGCCAGCAGCTTAAGTACGGGGATAGAGGGCTACACCTTC.

This clonotype was recorded a few times. The genes are TRBV4-1 and TRBJ1-2; the D is unclear. Trimming cost V 3 bases and J 3 bases, with 14 bases left between them. CDR1 and CDR2 (germline): MGHRA, YSYEKL. The CDR3 loop spans 15 amino acids. Here the CDR3 DNA reads TGCGCCAGCAGCCAGCCCAGGAGGGCCCACTATGGCTACACCTTC. Amino acids: CASSQPRRAHYGYTF.

This clonotype was seen at least ten times. This chain connects TRBV2 to TRBJ1-4; D gene ambiguous. From germline, CDR1 is SNHLY and CDR2 FYNNEI. The CDR3 is 14 amino acids. V shed 6 bases and J shed 0 bases, with 8 bases lying between them. The CDR3 reads CASSPYATNEKLFF. CDR3 coding DNA: TGTGCCAGCAGCCCTTATGCAACTAATGAAAAACTGTTTTTT.

This clonotype was counted between two and nine times. The chain carries TRBV15 and TRBJ1-4; TRBD1 agrees at 7 bases. Unmatched junction bases numbered 7, after V lost 5 bases and J lost 7 bases. Germline V gene sequence: CDR1 LNHNV, CDR2 YYDKDF (reference sequence). CDR3 length: 14 amino acids. The CDR3 nucleotides are TGTGCCACCAGCGGCGGGACAGTACCTGAAAAACTGTTTTTT. Translation: CATSGGTVPEKLFF.

The V call is TRBV5-1, the J call TRBJ2-2; D ambiguous. The CDR3 length is 15 residues. The V gene's germline CDR1 is SGHRS and CDR2 YFSETQ. The V end was cut by 5 bases, the J end by 1 base, with 12 bases between. The CDR3 loop reads CASRKRLENTGELFF. The CDR3 DNA reads TGCGCCAGCAGAAAGAGACTCGAGAACACCGGGGAGCTGTTTTTT.